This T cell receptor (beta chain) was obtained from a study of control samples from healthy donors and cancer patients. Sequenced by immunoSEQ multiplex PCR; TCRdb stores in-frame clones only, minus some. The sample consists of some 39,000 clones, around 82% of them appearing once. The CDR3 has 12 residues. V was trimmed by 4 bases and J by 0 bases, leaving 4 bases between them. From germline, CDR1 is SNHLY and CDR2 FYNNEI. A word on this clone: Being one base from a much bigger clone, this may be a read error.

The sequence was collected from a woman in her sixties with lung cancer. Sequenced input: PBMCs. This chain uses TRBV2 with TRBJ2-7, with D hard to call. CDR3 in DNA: TGTGCCAGCAGTGGCCCCTCCTACGAGCAGTACTTC. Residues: CASSGPSYEQYF.